This TCR beta chain originates from a study of blood T cells in healthy people across ages. On this clonotype: No antigen is known for it.

Study conclusions and caveats: It was the long-lived donors that had more naive CD4+ cells and higher diversity than aged donors.

A J-beta primer mix and a sample-barcoded 5' primer were used in a second PCR of about 7 to 11 cycles. A template-switch adaptor with 12 random nucleotides tagged each cDNA molecule. One entry per CDR3 protein results from TCRdb running MiXCR on the 5' RACE reads. The table has 1.5 million to 2 million distinct CDR3 sequences, roughly two fifths seen once. Germline V gene data show CDR1 as MNHNY and CDR2 as SVGAGI (reference sequence). The CDR3 sequence is 13 residues long. The TCR was taken from a human donor in good health. The chain uses TRBV6-6 and TRBJ2-4, with TRBD2 as a possible D gene (6 bases). The J call is doubtful: the DNA matches TRBJ2-7 better. The source material was blood. CDR3 protein: CASSPGEATEQYF. CDR3 nucleotide sequence: TGTGCCAGCAGCCCCGGGGAGGCTACCGAGCAGTACTTC.